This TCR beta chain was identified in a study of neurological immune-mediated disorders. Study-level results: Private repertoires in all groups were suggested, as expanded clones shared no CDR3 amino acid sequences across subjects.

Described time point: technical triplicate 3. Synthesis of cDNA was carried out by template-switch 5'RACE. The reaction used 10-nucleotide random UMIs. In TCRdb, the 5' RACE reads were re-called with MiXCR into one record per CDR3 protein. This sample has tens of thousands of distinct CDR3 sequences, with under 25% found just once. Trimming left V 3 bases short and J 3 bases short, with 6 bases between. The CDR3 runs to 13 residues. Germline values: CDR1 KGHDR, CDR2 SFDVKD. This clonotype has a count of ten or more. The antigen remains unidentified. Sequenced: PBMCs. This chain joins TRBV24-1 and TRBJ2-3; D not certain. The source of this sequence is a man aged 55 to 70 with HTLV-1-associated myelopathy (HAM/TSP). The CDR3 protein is CATSDPRTDTQYF. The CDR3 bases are TGTGCCACCAGTGATCCCCGTACAGATACGCAGTATTTT.